The rows below give T cell receptor beta chains drawn from one sample of a study of neoadjuvant anti-PD-1 for oral cavity cancer. Assay: immunoSEQ multiplex PCR; the TCRdb copy retains only in-frame clones and omits some. The table shows 14,000 to 15,000 clones, with roughly 70% occurring only once. The source was PBMCs, collected before nivolumab (anti-PD-1) treatment. The receptors here all came from a person aged 40-85 years with oral cavity squamous cell carcinoma. Both conserved end residues are part of each CDR3. The D gene is left open where the match is weak. Size is stated for part of the rows, as once, few or many counts, or as a class when the clone is expanded.

V: TRBV9; J: TRBJ2-3; size: .; D: .; CDR3: CASSVLSTDTQYF; DNA: TGTGCCAGCAGCGTCCTGAGCACAGATACGCAGTATTTT
V: TRBV4-1; J: TRBJ2-5; size: .; D: .; CDR3: CASSQVRVETQYF; DNA: TGCGCCAGCAGCCAAGTGCGGGTAGAGACCCAGTACTTC
V: TRBV30; J: TRBJ2-3; size: .; D: TRBD2; CDR3: CAWSKLAGRVDTQYF; DNA: TGTGCCTGGAGTAAACTAGCGGGGCGAGTGGATACGCAGTATTTT
V: TRBV19; J: TRBJ2-1; size: .; D: TRBD2; CDR3: CASRRLAVAYNEQFF; DNA: TGTGCCAGCCGAAGACTAGCGGTAGCCTACAATGAGCAGTTCTTC
V: TRBV6-5; J: TRBJ1-2; size: .; D: .; CDR3: CASSYSGKANYGYTF; DNA: TGTGCCAGCAGTTACTCGGGCAAGGCTAACTATGGCTACACCTTC
V: TRBV15; J: TRBJ2-1; size: .; D: .; CDR3: CATSSRDIPYNEQFF; DNA: TGTGCCACCAGCAGTCGGGACATCCCTTACAATGAGCAGTTCTTC
V: TRBV6-1; J: TRBJ2-5; size: .; D: TRBD1; CDR3: CASSASPGGQRETQYF; DNA: TGTGCCAGCAGTGCGAGCCCAGGGGGCCAAAGGGAGACCCAGTACTTC
V: TRBV6-1; J: TRBJ2-5; size: .; D: .; CDR3: CASSAFRSGETQYF; DNA: TGTGCCAGCAGTGCCTTTAGGTCGGGGGAGACCCAGTACTTC
V: TRBV11-3; J: TRBJ1-1; size: few; D: .; CDR3: CASSLGLNTEAFF; DNA: TGTGCCAGCAGCTTAGGGTTGAACACTGAAGCTTTCTTT
V: TRBV5-5; J: TRBJ1-1; size: once; D: .; CDR3: CASSLGGRGNTEAFF; DNA: TGTGCCAGCAGCCTTGGCGGGAGGGGGAACACTGAAGCTTTCTTT
V: TRBV30; J: TRBJ1-2; size: .; D: TRBD1; CDR3: CAWDRAFGYTF; DNA: TGTGCCTGGGACAGGGCATTTGGCTACACCTTC
V: TRBV5-1; J: TRBJ1-5; size: .; D: .; CDR3: CASSAVGGADQPQHF; DNA: TGCGCCAGCAGCGCCGTGGGGGGAGCGGATCAGCCCCAGCATTTT
V: TRBV11-2; J: TRBJ1-3; size: few; D: .; CDR3: CASSRGWGENTIYF; DNA: TGTGCCAGCAGCCGCGGATGGGGGGAAAACACCATATATTTT
V: TRBV13; J: TRBJ1-2; size: .; D: .; CDR3: CASSLSEAIGYTF; DNA: TGTGCCAGCAGCTTGAGTGAAGCCATAGGCTACACCTTC